Each of the 12 T cell receptor beta chains below was sequenced from the same sample in a study of blood T cell repertoires in COVID-19. The protocol was immunoSEQ multiplex PCR, while the TCRdb copy is restricted to in-frame clones and leaves out a portion. The table includes 97,000 or so clones, around 73% detected once. The sequencing sample was made of peripheral blood. These receptors all come from a man aged 60 to 75 with active or convalescent COVID-19.

The chain joins TRBV7-9 to TRBJ2-5; D is perhaps TRBD1 (6 bases). In germline, CDR1 is SEHNR, CDR2 FQNEAQ (reference sequence). V lost 5 bases, J lost 4 bases, and 20 bases lay in between. This CDR3 has 16 residues. The CDR3 loop is CASSIGNTGIGETQYF. The CDR3 bases are TGTGCCAGCAGCATTGGAAATACAGGGATTGGAGAGACCCAGTACTTC. Full variable domain (missing parts from reference TRBV7-9 and TRBJ2-5): DTGVSQNPRHKITKRGQNVTFRCDPISEHNRLYWYRQTLGQGPEFLTYFQNEAQLEKSRLLSDRFSAERPKGSFSTLEIQRTEQGDSAMYLCASSIGNTGIGETQYFGPGTRLLVL.

The genes are TRBV6-5 and TRBJ1-1; tentative D call: TRBD1 (6 bases). The CDR3 sequence is 13 residues long. In germline, CDR1 is MNHEY, CDR2 SVGAGI. V was pared by 4 bases and J by 1 base, with 7 bases between. CDR3 coding DNA: TGTGCCAGCAGTTTGACAGGGAACACTGAAGCTTTCTTT. This translates into CASSLTGNTEAFF.

V usage is TRBV24-1 and J usage is TRBJ1-2, with 7 bases matching TRBD1. V trimming: 4 bases; J trimming: 5 bases; junction bases outside the gene matches: 0. Per germline, CDR1 KGHDR and CDR2 SFDVKD. The CDR3 consists of 12 residues. Here the CDR3 DNA reads TGTGCCACCAGTGAGGGACAGTATGGCTACACCTTC. It codes for CATSEGQYGYTF.

This chain uses TRBV7-7 with TRBJ2-5; possibly TRBD1 for D (7 bases). Trimming left V 4 bases short and J 1 base short, with 10 bases between. Germline V lookup: CDR1 SSHAT, CDR2 FNYEAQ (reference sequence). The length of the CDR3 is 14 residues. CDR3 nucleotide sequence: TGTGCCAGCAGCTCGCAGGGGGGCCAAGAGACCCAGTACTTC. Translating gives CASSSQGGQETQYF.

DNA for the CDR3: TGTGCCAGCCAGATTACCCCGGGACAGGGTTCTGAAGCTTTCTTT. It specifies CASQITPGQGSEAFF. The V gene is TRBV7-3, the J gene TRBJ1-1; 9 bases are shared with TRBD1. The germline CDR1 and CDR2 sequences are SGHTA and FQGTGA. The CDR3 spans 15 residues. The trim removed 8 bases at V and 6 bases at J, leaving 13 bases unmatched.

The V and J genes are TRBV4-1 and TRBJ2-3; TRBD2 might be the D (6 bases). Germline CDR1 and CDR2: MGHRA and YSYEKL. Between the trimmed V and J ends, which lost 1 base and 4 bases, there was a span of 15 bases. The CDR3 covers 16 residues. The CDR3 nucleotides are TGCGCCAGCAGCCAAGCCGCCAGAGGGGACTCAGATACGCAGTATTTT. It specifies CASSQAARGDSDTQYF.

This clone was found once. The rearrangement joins TRBV27 to TRBJ2-3; 7 positions match TRBD1. The junction had 2 bases not matched to a gene; V was cut back by 3 bases and J by 2 bases. This CDR3 has 14 residues. Germline CDR1 and CDR2: MNHEY and SMNVEV (reference sequence). CDR3 region: CASSFGQVTDTQYF. CDR3 DNA sequence: TGTGCCAGCAGTTTCGGACAGGTCACAGATACGCAGTATTTT.

The V call is TRBV28, the J call TRBJ1-2; 11 nucleotides agree with TRBD1. This CDR3 spans 16 amino acids. V was pared by 4 bases and J by 7 bases, with 11 bases of the junction left unmatched. Germline V lookup: CDR1 MDHEN, CDR2 SYDVKM. The CDR3 nucleotides are TGTGCCAGCAGTTCCGCCTGGACAGGGGGCCTAGGTGGCTACACCTTC. Protein: CASSSAWTGGLGGYTF.

This chain connects TRBV6-6 to TRBJ2-2; tentatively, D is TRBD2 (5 bases). The germline V and J ends were trimmed by 4 bases and 6 bases, with 15 bases remaining between them. Germline V gene data show CDR1 as MNHNY and CDR2 as SVGAGI (reference sequence). This CDR3 is built from 15 residues. CDR3 coding DNA: TGTGCCAGCAGTTCCCGGGGTGGACGTGCCGGGGAGCTGTTTTTT. It codes for CASSSRGGRAGELFF.

The gene calls are TRBV18 and TRBJ1-6; maybe TRBD1 (5 bases). Looked up from germline, CDR1 is KGHSH and CDR2 is LQKENI. This CDR3 contains 15 residues. V was clipped by 6 bases and J by 5 bases, with 14 bases between them. DNA for the CDR3: TGTGCCAGCTCCCCCCGCTCGGGGGATAATTCACCCCTCCACTTT. Protein product: CASSPRSGDNSPLHF.

The gene calls are TRBV6-4 and TRBJ2-5; 7 bases match TRBD2. Germline CDR1 MRHNA, CDR2 SNTAGT. The CDR3 runs 13 residues. The V and J ends lost 2 bases and 7 bases, in that order; junction bases with no gene match: 4. CDR3 residues: CASSDREGSTQYF. Written as DNA, the CDR3 is TGTGCCAGCAGTGACAGGGAGGGCTCGACCCAGTACTTC.

About this clone itself: The same CDR3 arises from other DNA sequences in this sample as well. The V call is TRBV12-3 or TRBV12-4, the J call TRBJ1-1; the D gene is possibly TRBD1 (5 bases). The CDR3 is 13 amino acids. The ends were cut back, 1 base at V and 4 bases at J, with 7 bases in the middle. CDR3 nucleotide sequence: TGTGCCAGCAGTTTAGGCGGGGGCACTGAAGCTTTCTTT. Encoded protein: CASSLGGGTEAFF.